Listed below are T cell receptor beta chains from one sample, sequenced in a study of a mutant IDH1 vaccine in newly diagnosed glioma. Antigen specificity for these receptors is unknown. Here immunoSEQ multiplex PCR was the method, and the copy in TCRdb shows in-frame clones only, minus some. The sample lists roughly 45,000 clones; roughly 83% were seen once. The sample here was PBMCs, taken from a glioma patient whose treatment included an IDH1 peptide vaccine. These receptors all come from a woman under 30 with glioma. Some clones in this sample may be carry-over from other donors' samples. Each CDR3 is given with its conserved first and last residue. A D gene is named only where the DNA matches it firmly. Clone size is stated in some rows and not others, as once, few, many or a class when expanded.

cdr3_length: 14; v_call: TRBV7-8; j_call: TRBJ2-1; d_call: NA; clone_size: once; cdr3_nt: TGTGCCAGCAGCTTAGGATGGGGTTACAATGAGCAGTTCTTC; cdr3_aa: CASSLGWGYNEQFF
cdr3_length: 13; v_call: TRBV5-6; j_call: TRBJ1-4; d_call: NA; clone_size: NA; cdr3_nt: TGTGCCAGCAGCTTGGTCATGGATGAAAAACTGTTTTTT; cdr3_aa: CASSLVMDEKLFF
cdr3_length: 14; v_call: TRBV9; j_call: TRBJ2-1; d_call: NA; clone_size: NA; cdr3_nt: TGTGCCAGCACAAAGGGGACGGGATACAATGAGCAGTTCTTC; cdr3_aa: CASTKGTGYNEQFF
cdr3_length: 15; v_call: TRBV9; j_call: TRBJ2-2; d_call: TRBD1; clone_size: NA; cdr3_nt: TGTGCCAGCAGCGTCGGGACAGTCCCGACCGGGGAGCTGTTTTTT; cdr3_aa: CASSVGTVPTGELFF
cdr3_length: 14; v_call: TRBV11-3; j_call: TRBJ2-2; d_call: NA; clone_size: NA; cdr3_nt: TGTGCCAGCAGCTTAATGGGGAACACCGGGGAGCTGTTTTTT; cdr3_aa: CASSLMGNTGELFF
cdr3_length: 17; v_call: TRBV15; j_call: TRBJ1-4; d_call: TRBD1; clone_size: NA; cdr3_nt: TGTGCCACCAGCAGAGGGCCAGGGGGCCTGGATAATGAAAAACTGTTTTTT; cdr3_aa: CATSRGPGGLDNEKLFF
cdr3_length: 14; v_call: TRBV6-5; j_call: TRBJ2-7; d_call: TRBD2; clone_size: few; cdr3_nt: TGTGCCAGCAGTTCGCTAGCGGGGGCCTACGAGCAGTACTTC; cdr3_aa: CASSSLAGAYEQYF
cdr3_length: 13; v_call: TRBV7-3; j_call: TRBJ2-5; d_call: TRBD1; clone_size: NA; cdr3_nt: TGTGCCAGCAGCCCGGGACAGATAGAGACCCAGTACTTC; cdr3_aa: CASSPGQIETQYF
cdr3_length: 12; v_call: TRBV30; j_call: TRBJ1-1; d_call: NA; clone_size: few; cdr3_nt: TGTGCCTGGGGTGACAGGAACACTGAAGCTTTCTTT; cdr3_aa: CAWGDRNTEAFF
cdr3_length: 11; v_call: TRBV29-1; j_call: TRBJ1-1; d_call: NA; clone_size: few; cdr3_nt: TGCAGCGCAGCAGGGAACACTGAAGCTTTCTTT; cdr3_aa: CSAAGNTEAFF
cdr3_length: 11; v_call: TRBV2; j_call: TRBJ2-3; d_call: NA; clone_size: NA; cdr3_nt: TGTGCCAGCAGTGTCCCGGATACGCAGTATTTT; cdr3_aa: CASSVPDTQYF
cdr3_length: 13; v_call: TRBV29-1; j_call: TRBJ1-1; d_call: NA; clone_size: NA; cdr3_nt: TGCAGCGGGTCCAGGGACTTGAACACTGAAGCTTTCTTT; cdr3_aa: CSGSRDLNTEAFF
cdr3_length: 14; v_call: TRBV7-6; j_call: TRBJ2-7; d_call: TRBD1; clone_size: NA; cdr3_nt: TGTGCCAGCAGCCGCGGGGACAGGGGGCACGAGCAGTACTTC; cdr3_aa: CASSRGDRGHEQYF
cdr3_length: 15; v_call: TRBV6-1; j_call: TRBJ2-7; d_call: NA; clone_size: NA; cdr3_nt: TGTGCCAGCAGTGAGTCGGCAGGGAGCTCCTACGAGCAGTACTTC; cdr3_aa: CASSESAGSSYEQYF
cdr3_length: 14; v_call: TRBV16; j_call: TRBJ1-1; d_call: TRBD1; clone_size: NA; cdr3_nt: TGTGCCAGCAGCCAGGTACAGGGGGCGTCTGAAGCTTTCTTT; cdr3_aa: CASSQVQGASEAFF
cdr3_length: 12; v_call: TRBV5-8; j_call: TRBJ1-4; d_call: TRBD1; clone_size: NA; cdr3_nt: TGTGCCAGCAGCTTGACCTCGGGACAGGCCCCTTTT; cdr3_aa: CASSLTSGQAPF
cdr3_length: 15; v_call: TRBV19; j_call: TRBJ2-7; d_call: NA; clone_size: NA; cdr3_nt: TGTGCCAGTAGTGTCAGGGGATCAGAGGTCTACGAGCAGTACTTC; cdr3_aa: CASSVRGSEVYEQYF
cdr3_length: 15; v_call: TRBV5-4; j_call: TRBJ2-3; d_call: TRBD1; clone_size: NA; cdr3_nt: TGTGCCAGCAGCTCACAGGGGGTCGGCACAGATACGCAGTATTTT; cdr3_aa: CASSSQGVGTDTQYF
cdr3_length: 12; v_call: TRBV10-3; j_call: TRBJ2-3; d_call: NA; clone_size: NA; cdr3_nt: TGTGCCATCAGTCCCGACTCGGATACGCAGTATTTT; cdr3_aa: CAISPDSDTQYF
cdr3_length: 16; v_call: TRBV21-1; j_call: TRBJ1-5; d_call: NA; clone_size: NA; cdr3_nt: TGTGCCAGCGAGTCCCCCCGGGACAGGGGCAATCAGCCCCAGCATTTT; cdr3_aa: CASESPRDRGNQPQHF
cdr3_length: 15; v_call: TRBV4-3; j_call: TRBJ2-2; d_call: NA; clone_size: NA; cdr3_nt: TGCGCCAGCAGCCAAGTGGCCGGGGACGCCGGGGAGCTGTTTTTT; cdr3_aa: CASSQVAGDAGELFF
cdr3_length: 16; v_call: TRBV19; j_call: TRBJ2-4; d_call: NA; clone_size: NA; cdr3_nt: TGTGCCAGTCGTTTAGGGGGAGGTGTAGCCAAAAACATTCAGTACTTC; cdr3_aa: CASRLGGGVAKNIQYF
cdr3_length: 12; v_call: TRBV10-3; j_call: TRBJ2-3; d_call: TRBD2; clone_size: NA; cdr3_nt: TGTGCCATCAATGGGGGGGGAGATACGCAGTATTTT; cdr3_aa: CAINGGGDTQYF
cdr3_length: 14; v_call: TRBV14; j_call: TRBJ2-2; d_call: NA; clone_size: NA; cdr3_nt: TGTGCCAGCAGCCCGAAGGGCGGGGCCGGGGAGCTGTTTTTT; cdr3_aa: CASSPKGGAGELFF
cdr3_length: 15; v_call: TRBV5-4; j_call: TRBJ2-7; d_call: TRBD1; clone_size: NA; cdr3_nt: TGTGCCAGCAGCCCCGGACAGGTCGACTACTACGAGCAGTACTTC; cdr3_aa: CASSPGQVDYYEQYF
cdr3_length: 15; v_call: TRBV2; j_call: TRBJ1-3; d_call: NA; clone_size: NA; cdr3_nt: TGTGCCAGCAGTGAATCGGGTCTGGCTGGAAACACCATATATTTT; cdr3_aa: CASSESGLAGNTIYF
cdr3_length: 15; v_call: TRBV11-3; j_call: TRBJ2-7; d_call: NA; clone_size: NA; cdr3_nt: TGTGCCAGCTCAGGGACATGGGGAACAACCTACGAGCAGTACTTC; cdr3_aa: CASSGTWGTTYEQYF
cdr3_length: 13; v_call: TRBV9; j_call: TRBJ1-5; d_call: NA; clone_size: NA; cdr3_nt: TGTGCCAGCAGCGGCGGGTTGGGTCAGCCCCAGCATTTT; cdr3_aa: CASSGGLGQPQHF
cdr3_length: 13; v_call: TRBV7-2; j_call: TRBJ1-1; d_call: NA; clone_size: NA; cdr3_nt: TGTGCCAGCAGCCTGGGCTACCTGGGGGAAGCTTTCTTT; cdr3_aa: CASSLGYLGEAFF
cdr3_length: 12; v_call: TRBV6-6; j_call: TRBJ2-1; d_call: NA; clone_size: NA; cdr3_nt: TGTGCCAGCAGCCGGACTCTCAATGAGCAGTTCTTC; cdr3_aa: CASSRTLNEQFF
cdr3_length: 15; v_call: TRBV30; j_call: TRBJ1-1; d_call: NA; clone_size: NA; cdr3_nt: TGTGCCTGGAGACCTCCCAGGGGAGGACACACTGAAGCTTTCTTT; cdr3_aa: CAWRPPRGGHTEAFF
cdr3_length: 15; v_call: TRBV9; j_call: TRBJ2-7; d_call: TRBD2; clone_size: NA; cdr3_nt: TGTGCCAGCAGCCCCAGGACTAGCGGCCCCTACGAGCAGTACTTC; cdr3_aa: CASSPRTSGPYEQYF
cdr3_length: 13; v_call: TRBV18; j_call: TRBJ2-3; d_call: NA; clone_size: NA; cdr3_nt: TGTGCCAGCTCACCAGGGGGCACAGATACGCAGTATTTT; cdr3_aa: CASSPGGTDTQYF
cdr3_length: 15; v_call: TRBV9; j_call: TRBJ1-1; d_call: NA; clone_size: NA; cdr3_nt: TGTGCCAGCAGCGTAGTAGGGGGAATGAACACTGAAGCTTTCTTT; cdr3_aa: CASSVVGGMNTEAFF
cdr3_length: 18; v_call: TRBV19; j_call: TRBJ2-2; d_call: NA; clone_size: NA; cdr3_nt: TGTGCCAGTACCATTGGTGGGGGGTCTTCCCTGAACACCGGGGAGCTGTTTTTT; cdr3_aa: CASTIGGGSSLNTGELFF
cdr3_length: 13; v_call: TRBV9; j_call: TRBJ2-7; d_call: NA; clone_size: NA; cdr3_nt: TGTGCCAGCAGCCCTGACAGGTCCTACGAGCAGTACTTC; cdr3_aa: CASSPDRSYEQYF
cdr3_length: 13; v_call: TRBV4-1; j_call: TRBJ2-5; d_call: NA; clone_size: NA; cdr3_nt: TGCGCCAGCAGCCACAGAAACCAAGAGACCCAGTACTTC; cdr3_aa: CASSHRNQETQYF
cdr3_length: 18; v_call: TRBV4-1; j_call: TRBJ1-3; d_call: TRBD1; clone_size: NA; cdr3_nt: TGCGCCAGCAGCCTCCGGGACAGGGGGCCGGGCACTGGAAACACCATATATTTT; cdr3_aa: CASSLRDRGPGTGNTIYF
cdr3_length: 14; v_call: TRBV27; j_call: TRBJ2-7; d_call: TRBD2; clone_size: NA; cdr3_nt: TGTGCCAGCAGTCTACTAGCGGGAACCTACGAGCAGTACTTC; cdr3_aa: CASSLLAGTYEQYF
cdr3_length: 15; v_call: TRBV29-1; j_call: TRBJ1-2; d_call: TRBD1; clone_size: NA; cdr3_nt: TGCAGCTCGTCCCCCCGGGACAGTCTCGCGATCGGCTACACCTTC; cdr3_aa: CSSSPRDSLAIGYTF
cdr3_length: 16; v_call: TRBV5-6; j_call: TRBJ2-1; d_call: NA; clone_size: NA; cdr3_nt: TGTGCCAGCAGCTTCGGCAGTTCTTACTCCTACAATGAGCAGTTCTTC; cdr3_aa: CASSFGSSYSYNEQFF
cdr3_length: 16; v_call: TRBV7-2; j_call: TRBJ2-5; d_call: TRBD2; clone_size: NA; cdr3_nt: TGTGCCAGCAGGAAAAGGGCGACTAGCGCCGAAGAGACCCAGTACTTC; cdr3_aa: CASRKRATSAEETQYF
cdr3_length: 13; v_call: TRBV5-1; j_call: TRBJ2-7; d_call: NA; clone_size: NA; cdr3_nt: TGCGCCAGCAGCCTGGGACCTCTGGACGAGCAGTACTTC; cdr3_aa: CASSLGPLDEQYF
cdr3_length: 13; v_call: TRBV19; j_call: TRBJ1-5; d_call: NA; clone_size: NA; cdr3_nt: TGTGCCAGTAGTATGGGGGGACTGGACGTTAATCATTTT; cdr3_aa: CASSMGGLDVNHF
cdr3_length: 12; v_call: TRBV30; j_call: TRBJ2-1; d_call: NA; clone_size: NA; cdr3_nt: TGTGCCTGGGGCTTCTCGGTCGTTGAGCAGTTCTTC; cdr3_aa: CAWGFSVVEQFF
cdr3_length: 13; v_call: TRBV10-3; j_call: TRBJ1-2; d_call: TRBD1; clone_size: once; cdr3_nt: TGTGCCATCAGGGAAGGGGGCCCGTATGGCTACACCTTC; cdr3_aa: CAIREGGPYGYTF
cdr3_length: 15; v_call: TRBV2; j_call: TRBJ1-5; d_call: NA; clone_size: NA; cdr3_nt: TGTGCCAGCAGTGGGACAGCCTATAGCAATCAGCCCCAGCATTTT; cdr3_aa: CASSGTAYSNQPQHF
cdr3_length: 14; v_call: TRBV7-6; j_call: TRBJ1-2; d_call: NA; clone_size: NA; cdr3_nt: TGTGCCAGCAGCTTAGTCGGGGGCAGTGATGGCTACACCTTC; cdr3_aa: CASSLVGGSDGYTF
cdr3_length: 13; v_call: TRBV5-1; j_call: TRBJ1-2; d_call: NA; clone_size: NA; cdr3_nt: TGCGCCAGCAGAGAAGGGGTAAACTATGGCTACACCTTC; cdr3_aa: CASREGVNYGYTF
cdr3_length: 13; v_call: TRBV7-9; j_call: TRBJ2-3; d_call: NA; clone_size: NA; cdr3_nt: TGTGCCAGCAGACGGGGCGGCACAGATACGCAGTATTTT; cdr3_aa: CASRRGGTDTQYF
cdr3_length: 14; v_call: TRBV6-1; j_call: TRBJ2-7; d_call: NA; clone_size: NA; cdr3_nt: TGTGCCAGCAGTCTAGGGGGAATCTCCTACGAGCAGTACTTC; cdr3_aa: CASSLGGISYEQYF
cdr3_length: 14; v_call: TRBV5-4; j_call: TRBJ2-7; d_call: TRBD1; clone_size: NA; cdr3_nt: TGTGCCAGCAGCTTAGGGGCAGGGGGCTTCGAGCAGTACTTC; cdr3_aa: CASSLGAGGFEQYF
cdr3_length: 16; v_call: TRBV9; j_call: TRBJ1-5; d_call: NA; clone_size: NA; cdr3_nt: TGTGCCAGCAGCGTCCCCAAGGGGGAAAGCAATCAGCCCCAGCATTTT; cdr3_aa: CASSVPKGESNQPQHF
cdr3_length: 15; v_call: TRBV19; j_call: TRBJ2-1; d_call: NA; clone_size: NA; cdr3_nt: TGTGCCAGTAGTATGGCGGCAGGGGATTACAATGAGCAGTTCTTC; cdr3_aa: CASSMAAGDYNEQFF
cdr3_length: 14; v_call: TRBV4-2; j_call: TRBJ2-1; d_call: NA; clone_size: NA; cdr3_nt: TGTGCCAGCAGCCACCCCGGAGGCTACAATGAGCAGTTCTTC; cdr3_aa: CASSHPGGYNEQFF
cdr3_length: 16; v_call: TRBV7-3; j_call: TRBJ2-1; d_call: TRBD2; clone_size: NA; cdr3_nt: TGTGCCAGCAGCTTCGCTAGCGGGGGGCACTACAATGAGCAGTTCTTC; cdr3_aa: CASSFASGGHYNEQFF
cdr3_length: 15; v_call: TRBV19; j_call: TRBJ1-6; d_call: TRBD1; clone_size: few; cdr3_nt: TGTGCCAGTAGTATAATGGGACAGGGGAATTCACCCCTCCACTTT; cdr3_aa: CASSIMGQGNSPLHF
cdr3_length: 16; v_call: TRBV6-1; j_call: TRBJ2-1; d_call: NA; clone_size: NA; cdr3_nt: TGTGCCAGCAGTGAAGAAGAAGGAGGGTCCTACAATGAGCAGTTCTTC; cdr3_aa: CASSEEEGGSYNEQFF